This TCR beta chain was sequenced during a study of T cell repertoires in cytomegalovirus infection. Points from the study as a whole: HLA-C-restricted TCR beta clonotypes specific for CMV led the ex vivo response.

TCRdb re-called the reads with MiXCR, one entry per CDR3 protein. The sample holds fewer than 150,000 distinct CDR3 sequences; around 30% are singletons and the top ten take more than 35%. Trimming removed 4 bases from V and 2 bases from J; junction bases left unmatched: 5. CDR1 is MGHRA and CDR2 is YSYEKL in the germline V gene. The CDR3 extends over 15 amino acids. In this sample, this clonotype turned up many times. As yet, its antigen is unknown. The chain couples TRBV4-1 to TRBJ1-1; the match to TRBD1 covers 9 bases. The TCR originated in a human donor in good health (CMV status not recorded). Some clones in this sample may be carry-over from other donors' samples. This specimen was CD8+ T cells from cultured PBMCs, taken from culture after CMV antigen stimulation. The CDR3 nucleotides read TGCGCCAGCAGCCCCTCACAGGGGGCCAACACTGAAGCTTTCTTT. Its protein product is CASSPSQGANTEAFF.